Following are 18 T cell receptor beta chains from one sample sequenced in a study of tissue T cells after allogeneic stem cell transplantation. TCRdb's copy holds only in-frame clones and misses some; the assay was immunoSEQ multiplex PCR. Among several thousand clones listed, roughly 52% were seen once. Time point specified: mouse harvest day 7 after allogeneic transplant. The graft held 10^6 splenic CD5+ T cells and 10^7 T-cell-depleted bone marrow cells. The sequencing input was gut tissue. Receptors were obtained from a female BALB/c mouse given C57BL/6 T cells with graft-versus-host disease after an allogeneic hematopoietic cell transplant.

A note on this clone: Gene and germline names: mouse. Sequencing ends 1 residue short of the CDR3 end; the germline J gene provides the rest. V gene TRBV3 combines with J gene TRBJ1-1; maybe TRBD1 (5 bases). The CDR3 extends over 14 amino acids. From germline, CDR1 is SNHLY and CDR2 FYNGKV (reference sequence). V gave up 5 bases and J gave up 0 bases, with 10 bases separating them. CDR3 DNA, as far as it was read: TGTGCCAGCAGCCCCCGGACATCAAACACAGAAGTCTTC. Protein product: CASSPRTSNTEVF. The CDR3, in full, reads CASSPRTSNTEVFF.

For this clone: Gene names are mouse gene names. From the germline J gene comes the end of the CDR3, since the read stops 1 residue before it. The chain is built from TRBV26 and TRBJ1-2; 7 bases match TRBD1. The trim removed 4 bases at V and 2 bases at J, leaving 1 base unmatched. The CDR3 totals 13 residues. CDR1 KGHPV and CDR2 FQNQEV come from the germline V gene (reference sequence). The CDR3 sequence: CASSPTGNSDYTF. The sequenced part of the CDR3 DNA is TGTGCCAGCAGTCCGACAGGGAACTCCGACTACACC.

For this clone: Mouse names are used for the genes. The CDR3 end is not reached by the read, which stops 1 residue before it; the germline J gene fills it in. V is TRBV30 and J is TRBJ2-5; no clear D. Trimming stripped 0 bases from V and 0 bases from J, with 7 bases between. Germline V gene data show CDR1 as SQVVS and CDR2 as ANEGSEA. CDR3 length: 14 amino acids. The DNA read from the CDR3 is TGTAGTTCTAGAGATCGGGGTAACCAAGACACCCAGTAC. Translated: CSSRDRGNQDTQY. The complete CDR3 sequence is CSSRDRGNQDTQYF.

Comment on this clone: Gene names and germline match the mouse. Read sequence stops 1 residue before the CDR3 end, and the germline J gene provides the missing end. This chain uses TRBV5 with TRBJ2-5; 9 bases are a match to TRBD2. CDR3 length equals 13 residues. V trimming: 1 base; J trimming: 9 bases; junction bases outside the gene matches: 2. Germline CDR1 is LGHNA and CDR2 is YNLKQL (reference sequence). The CDR3 bases that were read are TGTGCCAGCAGCCAAGCCTGGGGGGGGACCCAGTAC. Amino acids: CASSQAWGGTQY. The full CDR3 sequence reads CASSQAWGGTQYF.

This clone is judged medium-sized. Gene names and germline match the mouse. The covered CDR3 bases are TGTGCCAGCAGCCAAGAGGAGGGGACTGGGGGGGCGCGACAGTAC. Its translation is CASSQEEGTGGARQY. The entire CDR3 is CASSQEEGTGGARQYF. V gene TRBV2 combines with J gene TRBJ2-7; 14 bases are shared with TRBD2. The CDR3 end lies 1 residue beyond the end of the read and is filled in from the germline J gene. The CDR3 is made up of 16 amino acids. The germline CDR1 and CDR2 sequences are LGHNA and YSYQKL. The junction had 7 bases not matched to a gene; V was cut back by 0 bases and J by 9 bases.

This clone has just a few counts. Genes and germline come from the mouse. The read finishes 1 residue shy of the CDR3 end, and the germline J gene is used to complete it. The genes are TRBV12-1 and TRBJ2-1; 11 bases align to TRBD2. CDR1 and CDR2 (germline): SGHSN, HYEKVE. V dropped 2 bases and J dropped 0; count of bases not matched to a gene: 2. This CDR3 spans 16 amino acids. The CDR3 loop reads CASSPGTGGNYAEQFF. The covered CDR3 bases are TGTGCCAGCTCTCCAGGGACTGGGGGTAACTATGCTGAGCAGTTC. Drawing the rest from reference TRBV12-1 and TRBJ2-1, the complete variable domain is DSGVVQSPRHIIKEKGGRSVLTCIPISGHSNVVWYQQTLGKELKFLIQHYEKVERDKGFLPSRFSVQQFDDYHSEMNMSALELEDSAMYFCASSPGTGGNYAEQFFGPGTRLTVL.

This clone was seen a single time. Genes and germline come from the mouse. The sequenced fragment ends 1 residue before the CDR3 boundary, so the rest is inferred from the germline J gene. The chain recombines TRBV12-1 with TRBJ2-7, with TRBD2 identical over 9 bases. V lost 2 bases to trimming and J lost 7 bases; unmatched junction nucleotides: 5. CDR3 length: 13 residues. The germline CDR1 and CDR2 sequences are SGHSN and HYEKVE. The CDR3 bases that were read are TGTGCCAGCTCTCACTGGGGGGCGCGAGAACAGTAC. Translation gives CASSHWGAREQY. The complete CDR3 reads CASSHWGAREQYF.

This clone was detected only a few times. The germline and genes are mouse ones. Sequencing ends 1 residue short of the CDR3 end; the germline J gene provides the rest. The gene calls are TRBV26 and TRBJ2-5, with D maybe TRBD2 (7 bases). The germline V gene has CDR1 KGHPV and CDR2 FQNQEV (reference sequence). The CDR3 has 14 residues. Deletions cut 4 bases from V and 4 bases from J, with 12 bases between. The CDR3 protein is CASSPLGAKDTQYF. CDR3 DNA, as far as it was read: TGTGCCAGCAGTCCCCTGGGGGCTAAAGACACCCAGTAC.

As regards this clone: Gene names denote mouse genes. Read coverage stops 1 residue before the CDR3 terminus; the germline J gene supplies the remainder. V usage is TRBV26 and J usage is TRBJ2-3; D uncertain. Deletions cut 2 bases from V and 0 bases from J, with 9 bases between. CDR3 length: 15 residues. Germline lookup yields CDR1 KGHPV and CDR2 FQNQEV (reference sequence). Incomplete CDR3 DNA: TGTGCCAGCAGTCTGGGCATTCCTAGTGCAGAAACGCTGTAT. It yields the protein CASSLGIPSAETLY. The entire CDR3 reads CASSLGIPSAETLYF. Looking up the rest from reference TRBV26 and TRBJ2-3 gives the full variable domain: NSKVIQTPRYLVKGQGQKAKMRCIPEKGHPVVFWYQQNKNNEFKFLINFQNQEVLQQIDMTEKRFSAECPSNSPCSLEIQSSEAGDSALYLCASSLGIPSAETLYFGSGTRLTVL.

With respect to this clone: Gene labels here are mouse ones. The read halts 1 residue ahead of the CDR3 end, with the missing end drawn from the germline J gene. The J gene is TRBJ2-5, the V gene TRBV26; D may correspond to TRBD1 or TRBD2 (6 bases each). Germline CDR1 and CDR2: KGHPV and FQNQEV (reference sequence). V shed 2 bases and J shed 6 bases, with 12 bases lying between them. The length of the CDR3 is 14 residues. This CDR3 is CASSLMGAGDTQYF. The sequenced CDR3 bases are TGTGCCAGCAGTCTGATGGGGGCGGGGGACACCCAGTAC.

Points on this clone: Mouse gene names apply. The read gets to within 1 residue of the CDR3 end, and the germline J gene fills in the rest. The chain recombines TRBV12-2 with TRBJ1-1; D is ambiguous. With 2 bases removed from V and 0 bases from J, the gap between germline ends came to 6 bases. Germline values: CDR1 SGHLS, CDR2 HYDKME. This CDR3 is built from 13 residues. Partial CDR3 DNA: TGTGCCAGCTCTCCTCTTGCAAACACAGAAGTCTTC. Its translation: CASSPLANTEVF. The full CDR3 protein reads CASSPLANTEVFF.

Concerning this clone: Gene names and germline match the mouse. The read is 1 residue too short to cover the CDR3 end, so that end is filled in from the germline J gene. The chain combines TRBV15 with TRBJ2-5, with TRBD2 matching 11 bases. Germline CDR1 is SGHND and CDR2 is FRSKSL. The CDR3 consists of 16 residues. The V and J ends lost 4 bases and 2 bases, in that order; junction bases with no gene match: 5. This chain's CDR3 is CASSSGLGGLQDTQYF. Partial CDR3 DNA: TGTGCCAGCAGTTCTGGACTGGGGGGCCTCCAAGACACCCAGTAC.

This clone was recorded a few times. The gene names given are mouse names. The missing CDR3 end, 1 residue past where the read stops, is filled in from the germline J gene. V and J are TRBV24 and TRBJ2-4; 8 bases agree with TRBD2. The CDR3 is 16 amino acids. In germline, CDR1 is KGHTA, CDR2 FRNEEI. V was clipped by 5 bases and J by 0 bases; unmatched bases: 7. The sequenced CDR3 bases are TGTGCCAGCAGTGGGGGGGGCCGGGAGAGTCAAAACACCTTGTAC. This gives the protein CASSGGGRESQNTLY. The whole CDR3 protein reads CASSGGGRESQNTLYF.

Note on this clone: The genes are named according to mouse. Sequencing ends 1 residue short of the CDR3 end; the germline J gene provides the rest. The chain joins TRBV14 to TRBJ2-4; a weak D match, TRBD1 (6 bases). V was shortened by 1 base and J by 4 bases, with 7 bases between the two germline ends. The CDR3 sequence is 13 residues long. CDR1 is SGHDT, CDR2 FRDEAV, per germline. Here the CDR3 reads CASSFGTKNTLYF. The CDR3 DNA, read in part, is TGTGCCAGCAGTTTCGGGACAAAAAACACCTTGTAC.

In regard to this clone: Germline and genes: mouse. The read halts 1 residue ahead of the CDR3 end, with the missing end drawn from the germline J gene. The chain couples TRBV26 to TRBJ1-2; D gene unclear. V was trimmed by 2 bases and J by 4 bases, leaving 5 bases between them. The CDR3 is 12 amino acids. Germline V gene sequence: CDR1 KGHPV, CDR2 FQNQEV (reference sequence). The CDR3 sequence is CASSLEGSDYTF. CDR3 DNA, as far as it was read: TGTGCCAGCAGTCTGGAGGGCTCCGACTACACC.

This clone was seen a handful of times. Each gene name is a mouse one. The read terminates 1 residue ahead of where the CDR3 ends, so the germline J gene completes it. The rearrangement joins TRBV26 to TRBJ2-5, with 9 bases aligning to TRBD1. The junction had 1 base not matched to a gene; V was cut back by 0 bases and J by 6 bases. Germline V gene sequence: CDR1 KGHPV, CDR2 FQNQEV (reference sequence). CDR3 length: 14 amino acids. Here the CDR3 reads CASSLSQGADTQYF. CDR3 DNA, as far as it was read: TGTGCCAGCAGTCTGTCACAGGGGGCGGACACCCAGTAC.

About this clone itself: Mouse gene names and germline throughout. The read ends 1 residue before the CDR3 terminus; that terminus is restored from the germline J gene. This chain uses TRBV23 with TRBJ2-7; the D call of TRBD1 is as the table states it, not checked on the DNA. Germline CDR1 KGHTA, CDR2 FQNQQP. The CDR3 runs 12 residues. The sequenced part of the CDR3 DNA is TGCTCCAGCAGTCAGACAGATTATGAACAGTAC. Its translation is CSSSQTDYEQY. The entire CDR3 protein reads CSSSQTDYEQYF.

This clone was counted a few times. Gene names and germline match the mouse. The read stops 1 residue short of the end of the CDR3; the missing end is completed from the germline J gene. The chain joins TRBV20 to TRBJ1-5; maybe TRBD1 (5 bases). CDR3 size: 13 residues. Germline lookup yields CDR1 GFQATS and CDR2 STVNSAI. V lost 5 bases and J 1 base, leaving 9 bases between the germline ends. The sequenced part of the CDR3 DNA is TGTGGTGCTTCAGGGCAGAACAACCAGGCTCCGCTT. It encodes CGASGQNNQAPL. The CDR3 as a whole reads CGASGQNNQAPLF.